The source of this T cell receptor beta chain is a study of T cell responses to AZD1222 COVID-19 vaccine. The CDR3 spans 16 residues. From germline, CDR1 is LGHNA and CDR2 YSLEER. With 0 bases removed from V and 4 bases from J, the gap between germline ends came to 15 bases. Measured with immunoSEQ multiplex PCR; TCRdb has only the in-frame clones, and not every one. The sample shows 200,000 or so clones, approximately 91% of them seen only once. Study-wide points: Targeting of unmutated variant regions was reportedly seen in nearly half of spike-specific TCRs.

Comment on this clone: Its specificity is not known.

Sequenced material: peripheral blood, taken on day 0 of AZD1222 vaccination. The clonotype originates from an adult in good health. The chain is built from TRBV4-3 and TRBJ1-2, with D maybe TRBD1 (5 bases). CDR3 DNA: TGCGCCAGCAGCCAAGATCGAATTGTAGGGGTCTATGGCTACACCTTC. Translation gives CASSQDRIVGVYGYTF.